These 25 T cell receptor beta chains originate from one sample sequenced in a study of T cells after yellow fever vaccination. Each CDR3 protein gets one entry after TCRdb re-called the 5' RACE reads with MiXCR. This sample has a few hundred thousand distinct CDR3 sequences; less than 7.5% occur once, and the top ten carry 1.1%. The material was CD4+ T cells sorted from PBMCs, obtained on the day of the yellow fever booster vaccination. The receptors derive from a man aged 30 to 39 who received the YFV17D yellow fever vaccine.

The chain uses TRBV24-1 and TRBJ1-1; 8 nucleotides align to TRBD1. The J segment lost 4 bases and the V segment lost 7 bases, leaving 4 bases of the junction unmatched. CDR1 KGHDR and CDR2 SFDVKD come from the germline V gene. CDR3 length: 13 residues. This chain's CDR3 is CATRLTGATEAFF. The DNA of the CDR3 is TGTGCCACCAGACTGACAGGGGCCACTGAAGCTTTCTTT.

This clonotype was observed a handful of times. The chain recombines TRBV3-1 with TRBJ2-4; D remains ambiguous. The germline V gene encodes CDR1 LGHDT and CDR2 YNNKEL (reference sequence). The CDR3 runs 17 residues. V shed 1 base and J shed 0 bases, with 13 bases lying between them. The CDR3 here is CASSQASGLLAKNIQYF. CDR3 DNA sequence: TGTGCCAGCAGCCAAGCTTCGGGCCTGCTAGCCAAAAACATTCAGTACTTC. The full variable domain, completed using reference TRBV3-1 and TRBJ2-4, is DTAVSQTPKYLVTQMGNDKSIKCEQNLGHDTMYWYKQDSKKFLKIMFSYNNKELIINETVPNRFSPKSPDKAHLNLHINSLELGDSAVYFCASSQASGLLAKNIQYFGAGTRLSVL.

The chain carries TRBV7-9 and TRBJ2-5; D is ambiguous. This CDR3 region has 12 residues. Between the trimmed V and J ends, which lost 4 bases and 2 bases, there was a span of 5 bases. Germline CDR1 is SEHNR and CDR2 is FQNEAQ (reference sequence). The CDR3 nucleotides are TGTGCCAGCAGCTATAGTCAAGAGACCCAGTACTTC. Translating gives CASSYSQETQYF.

This chain joins TRBV28 and TRBJ2-7; 9 bases line up with TRBD1. Germline lookup yields CDR1 MDHEN and CDR2 SYDVKM. This CDR3 contains 14 residues. The J segment lost 7 bases and the V segment lost 3 bases, leaving 7 bases of the junction unmatched. The DNA for the CDR3 is TGTGCCAGCAGTTTGGGGACAGGGCTAAGGGAGCAGTACTTC. This codes for CASSLGTGLREQYF.

This clonotype came up many times. The rearrangement uses TRBV7-2 and TRBJ2-3; D is ambiguous. V was shortened by 1 base and J by 2 bases, with 7 bases between the two germline ends. The CDR3 runs to 14 residues. Germline CDR1 SGHTA, CDR2 FQGNSA. The CDR3 DNA follows: TGTGCCAGCAGCTTAGAACACATCACAGATACGCAGTATTTT. Protein sequence: CASSLEHITDTQYF.

This chain connects TRBV20-1 to TRBJ1-5; 8 positions agree with TRBD1. CDR3 length: 15 amino acids. Per germline, CDR1 DFQATT and CDR2 SNEGSKA (reference sequence). Unmatched junction bases numbered 7, after V lost 1 base and J lost 5 bases. This chain's CDR3 is CSARAVGQGHQPQHF. CDR3 in DNA: TGCAGTGCTAGAGCTGTAGGACAGGGCCATCAGCCCCAGCATTTT.

This clonotype was counted ten times or more. V and J are TRBV18 and TRBJ1-1; D remains unclear. V was trimmed by 6 bases and J by 2 bases, leaving 4 bases between them. Germline CDR1 KGHSH, CDR2 LQKENI. The CDR3 is 11 residues long. CDR3 nucleotides: TGTGCCAGCTCCCCAAACACTGAAGCTTTCTTT. Protein: CASSPNTEAFF.

This clonotype was seen many times. The chain is built from TRBV30 and TRBJ1-5; a possible D gene is TRBD1 (5 bases). The V end lost 2 bases, the J end lost 7 bases, and 12 bases lay between the germline ends. The CDR3 length is 13 residues. Germline values: CDR1 GTSNPN, CDR2 SVGIG (reference sequence). Written as DNA, the CDR3 is TGTGCCTGGAGTCTACCGGGGCTCCAGCCCCAGCATTTT. This translates into CAWSLPGLQPQHF.

This chain connects TRBV7-9 to TRBJ2-5; 8 positions agree with TRBD2. Trimming removed 2 bases from V and 3 bases from J; junction bases left unmatched: 5. The CDR3 is 15 amino acids. Germline-derived CDR1 and CDR2 are SEHNR and FQNEAQ (reference sequence). CDR3 sequence: CASSLRSGSKETQYF. The CDR3 DNA follows: TGTGCCAGCAGCTTAAGAAGCGGGAGTAAAGAGACCCAGTACTTC. The full variable domain, completed using reference TRBV7-9 and TRBJ2-5, is DTGVSQNPRHKITKRGQNVTFRCDPISEHNRLYWYRQTLGQGPEFLTYFQNEAQLEKSRLLSDRFSAERPKGSFSTLEIQRTEQGDSAMYLCASSLRSGSKETQYFGPGTRLLVL.

This clonotype came up a few times. This chain joins TRBV5-1 and TRBJ2-1, with 13 positions matching TRBD2. In germline, CDR1 is SGHRS, CDR2 YFSETQ. Trimming at V came to 4 bases and at J to 8 bases, leaving 12 bases not matched to a gene. This CDR3 comprises 17 residues. The CDR3 loop is CASSNGLAGVVVDEQFF. DNA of the CDR3: TGCGCCAGCAGCAACGGACTAGCGGGAGTGGTAGTCGATGAGCAGTTCTTC.

CDR3 DNA sequence: TGTGCCTGGATTCGGCTGAGCTCCTACAATGAGCAGTTCTTC. As protein: CAWIRLSSYNEQFF. The chain employs TRBV30 and TRBJ2-1; D call uncertain. V was clipped by 4 bases and J by 0 bases, with 10 bases between them. Germline V CDR1 and CDR2: GTSNPN, SVGIG (reference sequence). The CDR3 sequence is 14 residues long.

The V gene is TRBV5-4, the J gene TRBJ2-1, with 9 bases identical to TRBD2. The V segment lost 4 bases and the J segment 5 bases; nucleotides outside the gene matches: 1. The CDR3 totals 13 residues. The germline V gene encodes CDR1 SGHNT and CDR2 YYREEE (reference sequence). DNA for the CDR3: TGTGCCAGCAGCCGGACTAGCGACAATGAGCAGTTCTTC. Its protein is CASSRTSDNEQFF.

This chain uses TRBV6-5 with TRBJ1-2; perhaps TRBD1 as D (5 bases). Germline assignment: CDR1 MNHEY and CDR2 SVGAGI. Trimming stripped 6 bases from V and 1 base from J, with 9 bases between. This CDR3 spans 13 amino acids. The CDR3, as DNA: TGTGCCAGCAGAAGGGACGGTAACTATGGCTACACCTTC. The encoded protein is CASRRDGNYGYTF.

This clonotype showed up many times. The chain combines TRBV20-1 with TRBJ1-1; a weak D match, TRBD1 (6 bases). Trimming left V 0 bases short and J 4 bases short, with 15 bases between. CDR3 length: 15 residues. The germline V gene encodes CDR1 DFQATT and CDR2 SNEGSKA (reference sequence). This CDR3 reads CSARERGARITEAFF. In DNA, the CDR3 is TGCAGTGCTAGAGAGAGGGGGGCACGTATCACTGAAGCTTTCTTT.

The chain recombines TRBV7-9 with TRBJ2-7; no firm D call. The CDR3 runs 12 residues. Germline V gene lookup returns CDR1 SEHNR and CDR2 FQNEAQ (reference sequence). The germline V and J ends were trimmed by 2 bases and 5 bases, with 7 bases remaining between them. This chain's CDR3 is CASSLLGHEQYF. The CDR3 DNA follows: TGTGCCAGCAGCTTACTCGGGCACGAGCAGTACTTC. Complete variable domain (other parts from reference TRBV7-9 and TRBJ2-7): DTGVSQNPRHKITKRGQNVTFRCDPISEHNRLYWYRQTLGQGPEFLTYFQNEAQLEKSRLLSDRFSAERPKGSFSTLEIQRTEQGDSAMYLCASSLLGHEQYFGPGTRLTVT.

This clonotype turned up a few times. V is TRBV6-1 and J is TRBJ1-1; D call uncertain. The CDR3 covers 13 residues. The germline V gene has CDR1 MNHNS and CDR2 SASEGT. Trimming shortened V by 6 bases and J by 2 bases, and 10 bases separated the two germline ends. The CDR3 reads CASSRLGNTEAFF. In nucleotides, the CDR3 is TGTGCCAGCAGCCGGCTTGGAAACACTGAAGCTTTCTTT.

This clonotype was recorded a few times. The CDR3 protein is CSAFPSWARTKNIQYF. CDR3 nucleotide sequence: TGCAGTGCTTTCCCCTCGTGGGCGAGGACCAAAAACATTCAGTACTTC. V gene TRBV20-1 combines with J gene TRBJ2-4; D is ambiguous. The germline V gene encodes CDR1 DFQATT and CDR2 SNEGSKA (reference sequence). The germline V and J ends were trimmed by 5 bases and 2 bases, with 19 bases remaining between them. CDR3 length: 16 residues.

This clonotype was counted many times. The chain combines TRBV12-3 or TRBV12-4 with TRBJ1-2; D is unresolved. This CDR3 contains 13 residues. V lost 7 bases and J lost 3, with 12 bases in between. In DNA, the CDR3 is TGTGCCAGCAACCTCCATGGCGACTATGGCTACACCTTC. This translates into CASNLHGDYGYTF.

Turning to this clonotype: A single base separates this from a much larger clone, so it may be a read error. No conserved phenylalanine or tryptophan is present at the end of the CDR3, so a read error is the likely explanation. This rearrangement joins TRBV12-3 or TRBV12-4 to TRBJ2-1, with a possible D match to TRBD2 (6 bases). The CDR3 has 14 residues. V was shortened by 3 bases and J by 4 bases, with 10 bases between the two germline ends. Here the CDR3 DNA reads TGTGCCAGCAGTTTGGGGGACTCTTACAATGAGCAGTTCTTA. It encodes CASSLGDSYNEQFL.

In its sample, this clonotype was seen a few times. The chain has TRBV20-1 and TRBJ2-7; D is undetermined. This CDR3 spans 11 amino acids. Germline V gives CDR1 DFQATT, CDR2 SNEGSKA (reference sequence). V lost 0 bases, J lost 4 bases, and 4 bases lay in between. The CDR3 bases are TGCAGTGCTAGAGAAAAGTACGAGCAGTACTTC. Translating gives CSAREKYEQYF.

This clonotype was seen at least ten times. The chain uses TRBV6-4 and TRBJ2-1, with 12 bases that match TRBD2. Unmatched junction bases numbered 12, after V lost 6 bases and J lost 0 bases. This CDR3 spans 19 amino acids. Germline CDR1 reads MRHNA; CDR2 reads SNTAGT. DNA of the CDR3: TGTGCCAGCAGCCGCACCCCGACTAGCGGGAGAAGCTCCTACAATGAGCAGTTCTTC. It encodes CASSRTPTSGRSSYNEQFF.

There are many counts of this clonotype. The chain carries TRBV5-6 and TRBJ2-7; D ambiguous. V gave up 1 base and J gave up 7 bases, with 9 bases separating them. The CDR3 totals 12 residues. CDR1 SGHDT and CDR2 YYEEEE come from the germline V gene. The CDR3 spells CASSLPAGEQYF. DNA for the CDR3: TGTGCCAGCAGCTTGCCAGCTGGAGAGCAGTACTTC.

The sample holds a few counts of this clonotype. The V gene is TRBV12-3 or TRBV12-4, the J gene TRBJ2-2, with TRBD1 matching 12 bases. Unmatched junction bases numbered 6, after V lost 6 bases and J lost 4 bases. CDR3 length: 16 amino acids. The CDR3 DNA sequence: TGTGCCAGCAGAAAGGGACAGGGGGCCGTCACCGGGGAGCTGTTTTTT. The encoded protein is CASRKGQGAVTGELFF.

This clonotype was picked up a small number of times. The J gene is TRBJ2-7, the V gene TRBV9; no definite D call. In germline, CDR1 is SGDLS, CDR2 YYNGEE. Trimming took 5 bases from V and 0 from J, leaving 3 bases between them. CDR3 length equals 11 residues. The CDR3, as DNA: TGTGCCAGCAGACACTCCTACGAGCAGTACTTC. Protein: CASRHSYEQYF. The complete variable domain, with remaining parts taken from reference TRBV9 and TRBJ2-7, reads DSGVTQTPKHLITATGQRVTLRCSPRSGDLSVYWYQQSLDQGLQFLIQYYNGEERAKGNILERFSAQQFPDLHSELNLSSLELGDSALYFCASRHSYEQYFGPGTRLTVT.

This clonotype was counted only a few times. This chain connects TRBV7-2 to TRBJ2-1; D unresolved. The CDR3 is 13 residues long. Between the trimmed V and J ends, which lost 1 base and 9 bases, there was a span of 10 bases. Germline V CDR1 and CDR2: SGHTA, FQGNSA. CDR3 sequence (DNA): TGTGCCAGCAGCTTAGTAGGAAGGGCTGAGCAGTTCTTC. Translation gives CASSLVGRAEQFF.